A selection of T cell receptor beta chains follows, all from one sample in a study of OX40 agonist ivuxolimab in advanced cancers. TCRdb's table, derived via immunoSEQ multiplex PCR, lists solely in-frame clones and lacks some. The sample records around 40,000 clones, approximately 79% being singletons. This material consisted of CD4+ or CD8+ T cells sorted from blood, taken in a trial of the OX40 agonist ivuxolimab. These receptors all come from an adult with an advanced solid tumor such as melanoma, head and neck, liver or kidney cancer. The CDR3 runs from the conserved cysteine through the conserved F or W. The order of the fields is CDR3 protein, CDR3 DNA, J gene, clone size, V gene, D gene. The D gene is left open where the match is weak. Part of the rows lack a size; the others show once, few, many or a class for expanded clones.

CDR3: CASRNSGRRNSSYNEQFF
DNA: TGCGCCAGCAGGAATAGCGGGAGGAGGAACAGCTCCTACAATGAGCAGTTCTTC
J: TRBJ2-1
size: NA
V: TRBV10-1
D: TRBD2

CDR3: CASSPSFTGTLQETQYF
DNA: TGTGCCAGCTCACCGTCCTTTACCGGGACCCTACAAGAGACCCAGTACTTC
J: TRBJ2-5
size: NA
V: TRBV18
D: NA

CDR3: CASSLRFENTGELFF
DNA: TGTGCCAGCAGCCTACGGTTTGAGAACACCGGGGAGCTGTTTTTT
J: TRBJ2-2
size: NA
V: TRBV6-5
D: NA

CDR3: CASNPGQGYNEQFF
DNA: TGTGCCAGTAATCCGGGACAGGGCTACAATGAGCAGTTCTTC
J: TRBJ2-1
size: NA
V: TRBV19
D: TRBD1

CDR3: CASSQTGGYNEQFF
DNA: TGTGCCAGCAGCCAGACAGGGGGCTACAATGAGCAGTTCTTC
J: TRBJ2-1
size: once
V: TRBV14
D: TRBD1

CDR3: CASSGDGQNTEAFF
DNA: TGTGCCAGCAGTGGAGACGGCCAGAACACTGAAGCTTTCTTT
J: TRBJ1-1
size: NA
V: TRBV6-4
D: NA

CDR3: CARAGRERSDTQYF
DNA: TGTGCTCGAGCGGGGCGGGAGAGGTCAGATACGCAGTATTTT
J: TRBJ2-3
size: NA
V: TRBV6-8
D: TRBD2

CDR3: CASLQGLFSEQYF
DNA: TGTGCCAGCCTACAGGGGCTATTCTCCGAGCAGTACTTC
J: TRBJ2-7
size: NA
V: TRBV18
D: TRBD1

CDR3: CASESGRTNEKLFF
DNA: TGTGCCAGCGAATCGGGTAGAACTAATGAAAAACTGTTTTTT
J: TRBJ1-4
size: once
V: TRBV2
D: NA

CDR3: CASSVGQGVLHYGYTF
DNA: TGTGCCAGCAGTGTCGGACAGGGGGTCCTCCACTATGGCTACACCTTC
J: TRBJ1-2
size: NA
V: TRBV6-1
D: TRBD1

CDR3: CASSYGENTGELFF
DNA: TGTGCCAGCAGTTACGGCGAGAACACCGGGGAGCTGTTTTTT
J: TRBJ2-2
size: NA
V: TRBV6-6
D: NA

CDR3: CASSQRQGNTEAFF
DNA: TGTGCCAGCAGCCAACGTCAGGGAAACACTGAAGCTTTCTTT
J: TRBJ1-1
size: NA
V: TRBV7-8
D: NA

CDR3: CASSFQGVYEQYF
DNA: TGTGCCAGCAGCTTCCAAGGGGTCTACGAGCAGTACTTC
J: TRBJ2-7
size: NA
V: TRBV5-6
D: NA

CDR3: CASSTGAREKLFF
DNA: TGTGCCAGCAGCACGGGGGCGCGGGAAAAACTGTTTTTT
J: TRBJ1-4
size: NA
V: TRBV7-2
D: NA

CDR3: CASRVAAQPQETQYF
DNA: TGCGCCAGCAGGGTCGCAGCCCAACCCCAAGAGACCCAGTACTTC
J: TRBJ2-5
size: NA
V: TRBV10-2
D: NA

CDR3: CASSYRGENTEAFF
DNA: TGTGCCAGCAGTTACAGGGGGGAAAACACTGAAGCTTTCTTT
J: TRBJ1-1
size: NA
V: TRBV6-5
D: NA